This passage covers 30 T cell receptor beta chains from one sample sequenced in a study of blood T cell repertoires in COVID-19. Sequenced by immunoSEQ multiplex PCR; TCRdb stores in-frame clones only, minus some. Of approximately 170,000 clones listed, about 88% were seen once; the top ten hold roughly 24%. The specimen was peripheral blood. The receptors were gathered from a man aged 55-75 years with acute or convalescent COVID-19.

The gene calls are TRBV5-1 and TRBJ2-7, with TRBD2 matching 9 bases. V trimming: 2 bases; J trimming: 3 bases; junction bases outside the gene matches: 3. The germline CDR1 and CDR2 sequences are SGHRS and YFSETQ. This CDR3 has 14 residues. CDR3 nucleotide sequence: TGCGCCAGCAGCTTAGCGGGAGGCATCTACGAGCAGTACTTC. Its protein product is CASSLAGGIYEQYF. Using reference TRBV5-1 and TRBJ2-7 for the parts outside the CDR3, the full variable domain is KAGVTQTPRYLIKTRGQQVTLSCSPISGHRSVSWYQQTPGQGLQFLFEYFSETQRNKGNFPGRFSGRQFSNSRSEMNVSTLELGDSALYLCASSLAGGIYEQYFGPGTRLTVT.

This clone was picked up one time. The V and J genes are TRBV25-1 and TRBJ2-7; 8 bases align to TRBD2. Germline V lookup: CDR1 MGHDK, CDR2 SYGVNS. V trimming: 6 bases; J trimming: 7 bases; junction bases outside the gene matches: 8. The CDR3 runs to 13 residues. DNA of the CDR3: TGTGCCAGCAGGGACTACGCGGGAGGAGAGCAGTACTTC. Translating it yields CASRDYAGGEQYF.

V is TRBV6-6 and J is TRBJ1-2; D may be TRBD1 (5 bases). The V and J ends lost 6 bases and 6 bases respectively, with 14 bases between them. CDR3 length: 13 residues. Germline V gives CDR1 MNHNY, CDR2 SVGAGI (reference sequence). CDR3 DNA sequence: TGTGCCAGCAGCCTAGGGGCAGGGAATGGCTACACCTTC. Residues: CASSLGAGNGYTF.

V gene TRBV30 combines with J gene TRBJ1-1, with D perhaps TRBD1 (5 bases). Germline V gives CDR1 GTSNPN, CDR2 SVGIG (reference sequence). This CDR3 is 13 amino acids long. V shed 5 bases and J shed 4 bases, with 14 bases lying between them. As DNA, the CDR3 is TGTGCCTGGTCAACCGGGAGGGGCACTGAAGCTTTCTTT. The encoded protein is CAWSTGRGTEAFF.

The chain employs TRBV9 and TRBJ2-3; weak D call: TRBD2 (6 bases). The germline CDR1 and CDR2 sequences are SGDLS and YYNGEE. Trimming took off 0 bases at V and 3 bases at J, with 11 bases between the two ends. CDR3 length: 15 amino acids. In DNA form, the CDR3 reads TGTGCCAGCAGCGTAGAGGGACTTTGGACAGATACGCAGTATTTT. Protein: CASSVEGLWTDTQYF. Full variable domain (outside the CDR3, taken from reference TRBV9 and TRBJ2-3): DSGVTQTPKHLITATGQRVTLRCSPRSGDLSVYWYQQSLDQGLQFLIQYYNGEERAKGNILERFSAQQFPDLHSELNLSSLELGDSALYFCASSVEGLWTDTQYFGPGTRLTVL.

This chain connects TRBV6-5 to TRBJ1-2; a possible D gene is TRBD1 (5 bases). The CDR3 has 14 residues. CDR1 MNHEY and CDR2 SVGAGI come from the germline V gene. With 6 bases removed from V and 3 bases from J, the gap between germline ends came to 14 bases. The CDR3 bases are TGTGCCAGCAGCTGGGCGGGGCGGGACTATGGCTACACCTTC. Amino acids: CASSWAGRDYGYTF.

V gene TRBV18 combines with J gene TRBJ1-2; the match to TRBD1 covers 9 bases. Germline lookup yields CDR1 KGHSH and CDR2 LQKENI. Trimming at V came to 4 bases and at J to 3 bases, leaving 6 bases not matched to a gene. This CDR3 region has 15 residues. Written as DNA, the CDR3 is TGTGCCAGCTCACAAGCCACAGGGGGCTACTATGGCTACACCTTC. This translates into CASSQATGGYYGYTF.

V is TRBV18 and J is TRBJ2-3; TRBD2 matches 11 bases. The CDR3 contains 15 residues. The V gene end was trimmed by 4 bases and the J gene end by 4 bases; junction bases not matched to a gene: 4. CDR1 and CDR2 (germline): KGHSH, LQKENI. The CDR3: CASSRLAGRADTQYF. The DNA of the CDR3 is TGTGCCAGCTCACGACTAGCGGGAAGGGCAGATACGCAGTATTTT. Full variable domain (missing parts from reference TRBV18 and TRBJ2-3): NAGVMQNPRHLVRRRGQEARLRCSPMKGHSHVYWYRQLPEEGLKFMVYLQKENIIDESGMPKERFSAEFPKEGPSILRIQQVVRGDSAAYFCASSRLAGRADTQYFGPGTRLTVL.

This chain connects TRBV29-1 to TRBJ2-2; no clear D gene. From germline, CDR1 is SQVTM and CDR2 ANQGSEA. The CDR3 totals 13 residues. CDR3 amino acids: CSFRTMNTGELFF. CDR3 DNA sequence: TGCAGTTTTAGAACGATGAACACCGGGGAGCTGTTTTTT.

V usage is TRBV2 and J usage is TRBJ1-2; D remains unclear. CDR3 length equals 10 residues. V lost 8 bases to trimming and J lost 8 bases, with 9 bases between them. Germline assignment: CDR1 SNHLY and CDR2 FYNNEI. Here the CDR3 reads CASSNGGYTF. The DNA of the CDR3 is TGTGCCAGCTCGAACGGGGGCTACACCTTC.

This clone was detected only a few times. This sequence joins TRBV27 and TRBJ2-7, with a weak D call TRBD2 (6 bases). Germline values: CDR1 MNHEY, CDR2 SMNVEV (reference sequence). V was shortened by 6 bases and J by 3 bases, with 12 bases between the two germline ends. The CDR3 covers 13 residues. The CDR3 DNA reads as TGTGCCAGCAGCCCTAGGAGGGGCTACGAGCAGTACTTC. Protein product: CASSPRRGYEQYF.

This chain uses TRBV6-4 with TRBJ2-1; TRBD1 agrees at 8 bases. Losses at the gene ends were 0 bases for V and 7 bases for J; bases not matched to a gene: 11. The CDR3 extends over 17 amino acids. CDR1 is MRHNA and CDR2 is SNTAGT in the germline V gene. The CDR3 DNA follows: TGTGCCAGCAGTGACTCGAGGGTGACAGGGGAGCATAATGAGCAGTTCTTC. Its translation is CASSDSRVTGEHNEQFF.

This clone has only a few counts. V gene TRBV25-1 combines with J gene TRBJ1-4; 9 nucleotides line up with TRBD1. Germline CDR1 MGHDK, CDR2 SYGVNS. This CDR3 comprises 16 residues. Trimming took 3 bases from V and 4 from J; bases not matched to a gene: 6. The CDR3 reads CASSEHGTGRNEKLFF. For the CDR3, the DNA is TGTGCCAGCAGTGAGCACGGGACAGGGCGTAATGAAAAACTGTTTTTT.

This clone was detected a few times. The V call is TRBV7-8, the J call TRBJ1-5, with D hard to call. With 0 bases removed from V and 4 bases from J, the gap between germline ends came to 7 bases. CDR3 size: 14 residues. CDR1 is SGHVS and CDR2 is FQNEAQ in the germline V gene. CDR3 sequence reads: CASSLAGTNQPQHF. The CDR3 region has the DNA TGTGCCAGCAGCTTAGCGGGCACGAATCAGCCCCAGCATTTT.

The V call is TRBV14, the J call TRBJ1-1, with 7 bases that match TRBD1. V shed 4 bases, J shed 10 bases, and the junction held 9 bases outside the gene matches. Looked up from germline, CDR1 is SGHDN and CDR2 is FVKESK. The CDR3 consists of 13 residues. CDR3 in DNA: TGTGCCAGCAGCCCCTTCAGGGGGGTCGGAGCTTTCTTT. It yields the protein CASSPFRGVGAFF.

The V gene is TRBV7-2, the J gene TRBJ1-1, with D possibly matching TRBD1 (5 bases). The germline V and J ends were trimmed by 1 base and 3 bases, with 9 bases remaining between them. Per the germline V gene, CDR1 is SGHTA and CDR2 is FQGNSA. The CDR3 contains 14 residues. The CDR3 here is CASSLVFRDTEAFF. DNA of the CDR3: TGTGCCAGCAGCTTAGTATTCAGGGACACTGAAGCTTTCTTT.

The rearrangement links TRBV27 to TRBJ1-3; no clear D gene. This CDR3 is built from 15 residues. Germline V CDR1 and CDR2: MNHEY, SMNVEV (reference sequence). The ends were cut back, 6 bases at V and 4 bases at J, with 16 bases in the middle. The CDR3 spells CASSPGLGRGNTIYF. In DNA form, the CDR3 reads TGTGCCAGCAGCCCGGGTCTTGGAAGGGGAAACACCATATATTTT.

This clone was seen many times. A read error may produce the germline difference seen at one junction end. J is TRBJ1-6 and V is TRBV6-1; 7 bases are a match to TRBD1. The CDR3 runs 14 residues. Per germline, CDR1 MNHNS and CDR2 SASEGT. DNA for the CDR3: TGTGCCAGCACTGAAGGGACAGACCCTTCACCCCTCCACTTT. Residues: CASTEGTDPSPLHF.

This chain links TRBV27 with TRBJ2-3; 11 bases map to TRBD2. After removal of 4 bases from V and 4 bases from J, the junction contained 4 bases not matched to a gene. This CDR3 is built from 15 residues. CDR1 MNHEY and CDR2 SMNVEV come from the germline V gene (reference sequence). The CDR3, as DNA: TGTGCCAGCAGTTCAACTAGCGGGAGTTCAGATACGCAGTATTTT. Translated, it gives CASSSTSGSSDTQYF.

The chain links TRBV12-3 or TRBV12-4 to TRBJ2-7; 7 nucleotides align to TRBD1. The length of the CDR3 is 13 residues. Trimming at V came to 1 base and at J to 3 bases, leaving 0 bases not matched to a gene. CDR3 nucleotide sequence: TGTGCCAGCAGTTTAGGGACAGGCTACGAGCAGTACGTC. Translating it yields CASSLGTGYEQYV.

This chain joins TRBV30 and TRBJ2-5, with 9 nucleotides matching TRBD1. The CDR3 covers 13 residues. Germline V gives CDR1 GTSNPN, CDR2 SVGIG (reference sequence). Unmatched junction bases numbered 2, after V lost 3 bases and J lost 3 bases. This chain's CDR3 is CAWRGQGKETQYF. The CDR3 nucleotides are TGTGCCTGGAGGGGACAGGGAAAAGAGACCCAGTACTTC.

The rearrangement uses TRBV7-9 and TRBJ2-4, with D possibly TRBD1 on 6 matching bases. The germline gives CDR1 SEHNR, CDR2 FQNEAQ (reference sequence). CDR3 length: 16 residues. The V end lost 6 bases, the J end lost 2 bases, and 17 bases lay between the germline ends. CDR3 region: CASSPQGLMSKNIQYF. The CDR3, as DNA: TGTGCCAGCAGTCCACAGGGTCTTATGTCCAAAAACATTCAGTACTTC.

The J gene is TRBJ2-7, the V gene TRBV5-1, with TRBD1 identical over 7 bases. Trimming removed 1 base from V and 4 bases from J; junction bases left unmatched: 5. The CDR3 extends over 14 amino acids. The germline CDR1 and CDR2 sequences are SGHRS and YFSETQ. The CDR3 sequence: CASSLRDSEYEQYF. The CDR3 DNA reads as TGCGCCAGCAGCTTGAGGGACAGCGAATACGAGCAGTACTTC.

The chain couples TRBV12-5 to TRBJ2-2, with a weak D call TRBD2 (5 bases). From germline, CDR1 is LGHNT and CDR2 FRNRAP. The CDR3 spans 13 residues. Between the trimmed V and J ends, which lost 7 bases and 5 bases, there was a span of 11 bases. CDR3 sequence (DNA): TGTGCTAGTGTATCCCCGGGGACCGGGGAGCTGTTTTTT. Protein: CASVSPGTGELFF.

The chain couples TRBV28 to TRBJ2-2, with 10 bases lining up with TRBD2. V trimming: 3 bases; J trimming: 2 bases; junction bases outside the gene matches: 3. The CDR3 extends over 16 amino acids. Germline V gene data show CDR1 as MDHEN and CDR2 as SYDVKM. CDR3 region: CASSLTSGFNTGELFF. Here the CDR3 DNA reads TGTGCCAGCAGTTTGACTAGCGGGTTTAACACCGGGGAGCTGTTTTTT.

The V call is TRBV7-3, the J call TRBJ2-5, with D maybe TRBD2 (6 bases). Germline CDR1 SGHTA, CDR2 FQGTGA. This CDR3 region has 16 residues. Trimming stripped 1 base from V and 1 base from J, with 13 bases between. The CDR3 loop reads CASSLKGRGRQETQYF. In nucleotides, the CDR3 is TGTGCCAGCAGCTTAAAAGGGCGGGGCCGCCAAGAGACCCAGTACTTC.

The J gene is TRBJ2-7, the V gene TRBV6-9, with a weak D call TRBD1 (6 bases). V lost 2 bases and J lost 2, with 16 bases in between. The CDR3 runs 16 residues. Germline CDR1 reads MNHGY; CDR2 reads SVAAGI. CDR3 amino acids: CASSYPGQGPAYEQYF. As DNA, the CDR3 is TGTGCCAGCAGTTATCCGGGACAAGGGCCAGCCTACGAGCAGTACTTC.

This clone was detected a few times. V gene TRBV14 combines with J gene TRBJ2-1; perhaps TRBD1 as D (6 bases). Germline V gene data show CDR1 as SGHDN and CDR2 as FVKESK. The CDR3 runs to 16 residues. V lost 3 bases and J 0 bases, leaving 12 bases between the germline ends. DNA of the CDR3: TGTGCCAGCAGCCATCTGAGACAGGTCTCCTACAATGAGCAGTTCTTC. It yields the protein CASSHLRQVSYNEQFF.

The chain links TRBV12-3 or TRBV12-4 to TRBJ1-1; 9 bases align to TRBD1. The CDR3 consists of 13 residues. With V trimmed by 4 bases and J by 4 bases, 1 base remained unmatched. The CDR3 bases are TGTGCCAGCAGTTCACAGGGGGCCACTGAAGCTTTCTTT. It codes for CASSSQGATEAFF.

This chain uses TRBV25-1 with TRBJ1-6; the match to TRBD1 covers 9 bases. The V gene's germline CDR1 is MGHDK and CDR2 SYGVNS. Trimming removed 6 bases from V and 13 bases from J; junction bases left unmatched: 16. The CDR3 runs 16 residues. In DNA, the CDR3 is TGTGCCAGCAGCTCTACAGGGGGCGGGGGATGGGGGCCCCTCCACTTT. Protein: CASSSTGGGGWGPLHF.